These T cell receptor beta chains were read from a single sample in a study of T-cell memory formation after mild COVID-19. In TCRdb, the 5' RACE reads were re-called with MiXCR into one record per CDR3 protein. The sample carries about 410,000 distinct CDR3 sequences, about 22% recorded once. The sequenced material came from PBMCs or a T cell subset sorted from them (not recorded which). The receptors were gathered from an adult woman who had mild COVID-19 (a few samples of this study predate the infection). Cell type and time point are not known. Each CDR3 is given with its conserved first and last residue. The D gene is left open where the match is weak. The listing skips clone size in some rows; elsewhere it reads once, few, many or a size class.

j_call d_call v_call clone_size cdr3_nt cdr3_aa
TRBJ2-1 TRBD2 TRBV24-1 - TGTGCCACCAGTCGGGGGACTAGCAAACCAAATGAGCAGTTCTTC CATSRGTSKPNEQFF
TRBJ1-4 - TRBV12-3/TRBV12-4 few TGTGCCAGCAGTTCCCCAGGGCCGGATAATGAAAAACTGTTTTTT CASSSPGPDNEKLFF
TRBJ2-7 TRBD1 TRBV3-1 - TGTGCCAGCAGCCAGACCGGGACAGAGTCCTACGAGCAGTACTTC CASSQTGTESYEQYF
TRBJ2-1 TRBD2 TRBV25-1 - TGTGCCAGCAGGACTCTAGCGGGAGGGCCCGGGGAGCAGTTCTTC CASRTLAGGPGEQFF
TRBJ2-6 - TRBV19 - TGTGCCAGTAGTATAGGCGGTGGGGCCAACGTCCTGACTTTC CASSIGGGANVLTF
TRBJ1-1 TRBD1 TRBV29-1 few TGCACTGTAGTGACAGGGGGTACTGAAGCTTTCTTT CTVVTGGTEAFF
TRBJ2-2 - TRBV5-1 many TGCGCCAGCAGCCCCGGGGAGCGGATGAACACCGGGGAGCTGTTTTTT CASSPGERMNTGELFF
TRBJ2-2 - TRBV23-1 - TGCGCCAGCAGTCATAGGGGACTGATTCCCCTCCCGAACACCGGGGAGCTGTTTTTT CASSHRGLIPLPNTGELFF
TRBJ2-2 - TRBV7-3 - TGTGCCAGCAGCTTAACGTCCGCGACAACCACCGGGGAGCTGTTTTTT CASSLTSATTTGELFF
TRBJ2-5 - TRBV5-1 few TGCGCCAGCCAAATGGACAGCCGAGAGACCCAGTACTTC CASQMDSRETQYF
TRBJ2-2 - TRBV4-1 - TGCGCCAGCAGCCAAGATCCCGCAGGGCGGGCCGGGGAGCTGTTTTTT CASSQDPAGRAGELFF
TRBJ2-2 - TRBV6-6 - TGTGCCAGCAGTTACGGGGACACCGGGGAGCTGTTTTTT CASSYGDTGELFF
TRBJ2-5 - TRBV9 - TGTGCCGAAGGGGGGGAGACCCAGTACTTC CAEGGETQYF
TRBJ2-7 - TRBV18 - TGTGCCAGCTCACCGACCCGGACCCTGAGTCAGGGCGAGCAGTACTTC CASSPTRTLSQGEQYF
TRBJ1-1 - TRBV30 - TGTGCCTGGAGCAGGGGTGTGGGCACTGAAGCTTTCTTT CAWSRGVGTEAFF
TRBJ2-2 TRBD1 TRBV19 - TGTGCCAGTAAGACCCTAACAGGGGGCGTCCCCGGGGAGCTGTTTTTT CASKTLTGGVPGELFF
TRBJ1-1 - TRBV19 - TGTGCCAGTAGTATATTTGCAGCCTCTAACACTGAAGCTTTCTTT CASSIFAASNTEAFF
TRBJ2-5 TRBD2 TRBV6-5 - TGTGCCAGCGGGAAGCGGGAGTCGGGGGAAGAGACCCAGTACTTC CASGKRESGEETQYF
TRBJ2-2 - TRBV12-3/TRBV12-4 - TGTGCCAGCAGTTTCGCGCTGAGCACCGGGGAGCTGTTTTTT CASSFALSTGELFF
TRBJ1-1 TRBD1 TRBV30 few TGTGCCTGGGATTCCGGGACAGCTTCTGAAGCTTTCTTT CAWDSGTASEAFF
TRBJ2-1 - TRBV30 - TGTGCCTGGGTTCCGACAGGCCACAATGAGCAGTTCTTC CAWVPTGHNEQFF
TRBJ2-5 - TRBV7-8 few TGTGCCAGCAGCGGCAGCGCGGTCAAGGAGACCCAGTACTTC CASSGSAVKETQYF
TRBJ2-5 - TRBV5-1 - TGCGCCAGCAGCTTGAGCTCCGGGACCGGGGAGACCCAGTACTTC CASSLSSGTGETQYF
TRBJ2-1 - TRBV7-9 - TGTGCCAGCAGCTCCCTGAGCTCCTACAATGAGCAGTTCTTC CASSSLSSYNEQFF
TRBJ1-2 - TRBV7-2 - TGTGCCAGCAGCTTCGCTTTAGGGGCCTATGGCTACACCTTC CASSFALGAYGYTF
TRBJ2-3 TRBD1 TRBV6-1 many TGTGCCAGCAGGAAACAGGGGGCCGCAGATACGCAGTATTTT CASRKQGAADTQYF
TRBJ1-1 - TRBV30 - TGTGCCTGGAGTGTCCCAGGGGACACTGAAGCTTTCTTT CAWSVPGDTEAFF
TRBJ2-1 TRBD2 TRBV7-9 - TGTGCCTCGACTCCCGGGACTAGCGGGCACAATGAGCAGTTCTTC CASTPGTSGHNEQFF
TRBJ2-1 TRBD2 TRBV20-1 - TGCAGTGCTATTGGGAGGGCCTACAATGAGCAGTTCTTC CSAIGRAYNEQFF
TRBJ2-2 - TRBV24-1 few TGTGCCACCAGGGCTGGCACCGGGGAGCTGTTTTTT CATRAGTGELFF
TRBJ2-3 TRBD2 TRBV30 few TGTGCCTGGGGACTAGCGGGGGCCGGGGGTACGCAGTATTTT CAWGLAGAGGTQYF
TRBJ2-7 TRBD2 TRBV3-1 few TGTGCCAGCAGCCAAGCCGGGACTAGCGGGGGGGCCTACGAGCAGTACTTC CASSQAGTSGGAYEQYF
TRBJ2-3 - TRBV30 few TGTGCCTGGAGTGTACTTGAGGGGATTCCGCAGTATTTT CAWSVLEGIPQYF
TRBJ1-1 TRBD1 TRBV7-8 - TGTGCCAGCATCCAGGGGGCGGGCCTGAACACTGAAGCTTTCTTT CASIQGAGLNTEAFF
TRBJ1-5 - TRBV30 few TGTGCCTGGAGTCGGGAGAACAATCAGCCCCAGCATTTT CAWSRENNQPQHF
TRBJ2-3 - TRBV29-1 few TGCAGCGTCCTACAGGGACTGGAGGCAGATACGCAGTATTTT CSVLQGLEADTQYF
TRBJ2-7 - TRBV21-1 few TGTGCCAGCAGCAAAGACAGGCTGTACGAGCAGTACTTC CASSKDRLYEQYF
TRBJ2-1 TRBD2 TRBV20-1 - TGCAGTGCTAGAGGACTAGCGGTCAATGAGCAGTTCTTC CSARGLAVNEQFF
TRBJ1-2 - TRBV5-1 few TGCGCCAGCAGCTTGGGTGAGCCCGGTGGCTACACCTTC CASSLGEPGGYTF
TRBJ2-7 - TRBV11-1 - TGTGCCAGCAGCCCCGGCCAGGGGGGCCCCGAGCAGTACTTC CASSPGQGGPEQYF
TRBJ1-4 TRBD1 TRBV12-3/TRBV12-4 - TGTGCCAGTACAATCACAGGGGACGATGAAAAACTGTTTTTT CASTITGDDEKLFF
TRBJ1-1 - TRBV4-1 few TGCGCCAGCAGCCAGCCACGGTCGGGGAAATCCACTGAAGCTTTCTTT CASSQPRSGKSTEAFF
TRBJ2-5 - TRBV7-9 - TGTGCCAGCAGCACGGGTCTCCGAGAGGGGGAGACCCAGTACTTC CASSTGLREGETQYF
TRBJ2-1 TRBD1 TRBV5-6 - TGTGCCAGCAGCTATGGACAGGGGGCAGGTAATGAGCAGTTCTTC CASSYGQGAGNEQFF
TRBJ2-1 TRBD2 TRBV5-1 few TGCGCCAGCAGCTCCTCATATAGGACTAGTCCAAATGAGCAGTTCTTC CASSSSYRTSPNEQFF
TRBJ1-2 TRBD1 TRBV4-1 - TGCGCCAGCAGCCAACCGGGACAGGGTCATGGCTACACCTTC CASSQPGQGHGYTF
TRBJ1-2 TRBD1 TRBV29-1 - TGCAGCGTAGCCGGACAGGGGAACTATGGCTACACCTTC CSVAGQGNYGYTF
TRBJ2-3 - TRBV20-1 - TGCAGTGCTAATGTCGTACGACCGAGCACAGATACGCAGTATTTT CSANVVRPSTDTQYF
TRBJ2-3 TRBD2 TRBV5-1 - TGCGCCAGCAGCTCCGGGACTAGCGGGGCTACGCAGTATTTT CASSSGTSGATQYF
TRBJ2-5 TRBD2 TRBV7-9 few TGTGCCAGCAGCCCTTTGATATATACCGGGACTAGCGGGAGCGAGACCCAGTACTTC CASSPLIYTGTSGSETQYF
TRBJ2-3 - TRBV6-5 - TGTGCCAGCAGTTACAGCCCCAGGGGAGCAGATACGCAGTATTTT CASSYSPRGADTQYF
TRBJ2-5 - TRBV5-1 once TGCGCCAGCAGCTTGGTGGGGGGTAGTAAAGAGACCCAGTACTTC CASSLVGGSKETQYF
TRBJ2-1 - TRBV6-5 - TGTGCCAGCAGTTTCCTGACTAGCAATGAGCAGTTCTTC CASSFLTSNEQFF